A single sample is the source of the 27 T cell receptor beta chains below, sequenced in a study of T cells in Graves' hyperthyroidism and ophthalmopathy. Template material for amplifying TCR beta CDR3 regions consisted of RNA transcripts. A first-round RT-PCR of the TCR CDR3 used the HTBI primer set. TCRdb reprocessed the multiplex PCR reads with MiXCR, giving one entry per CDR3 protein. The data hold 450,000 to 600,000 distinct CDR3 sequences, with around 15% observed a single time. Material for sequencing was blood. These receptors originate from a woman between 40 and 50 years old with Graves' hyperthyroidism.

The sample holds many counts of this clonotype. This chain joins TRBV2 and TRBJ2-5, with 9 positions matching TRBD2. Trimming cost V 7 bases and J 4 bases; bases outside gene matches: 4. The CDR3 length is 13 residues. The germline V gene encodes CDR1 SNHLY and CDR2 FYNNEI. The CDR3 loop is CASKIAGAETQYF. The DNA for the CDR3 is TGTGCCAGCAAAATAGCGGGAGCAGAGACCCAGTACTTC.

This clonotype was seen at least ten times. The J gene is TRBJ2-7, the V gene TRBV9; D is uncertain. The CDR3 runs to 13 residues. Germline V gene sequence: CDR1 SGDLS, CDR2 YYNGEE. Trimming removed 1 base at V and 3 bases at J, with 8 bases between. DNA of the CDR3: TGTGCCAGCAGCGTAAGGTCAGACTACGAGCAGTACTTC. This codes for CASSVRSDYEQYF.

The table lists this clonotype with many counts. The V and J genes are TRBV27 and TRBJ1-1, with a possible D match to TRBD1 (5 bases). The CDR3 is 14 residues long. Germline V gene lookup returns CDR1 MNHEY and CDR2 SMNVEV (reference sequence). V shed 1 base and J shed 5 bases, with 11 bases lying between them. The CDR3 DNA follows: TGTGCCAGCAGTTTATTGGGGGGTGGGACTGAAGCTTTCTTT. Protein sequence: CASSLLGGGTEAFF.

The chain links TRBV5-5 to TRBJ2-3, with D possibly being TRBD1 (7 bases). V gave up 4 bases and J gave up 2 bases, with 11 bases separating them. The CDR3 extends over 14 amino acids. CDR1 is SGHKS and CDR2 is YYEKEE in the germline V gene (reference sequence). The CDR3 here is CASSGGGPTDTQYF. The CDR3 nucleotides read TGTGCCAGCAGCGGAGGGGGCCCCACAGATACGCAGTATTTT.

This clonotype has at least ten counts. The chain combines TRBV5-5 with TRBJ1-2, with 9 bases lining up with TRBD1. V lost 6 bases to trimming and J lost 4 bases; unmatched junction nucleotides: 10. This CDR3 contains 15 residues. CDR1 and CDR2 from the germline V gene are SGHKS and YYEKEE (reference sequence). CDR3: CASIKELQGAYGYTF. DNA for the CDR3: TGTGCCAGCATCAAGGAGTTACAGGGGGCCTATGGCTACACCTTC.

This clonotype was recorded many times. The V call is TRBV10-1, the J call TRBJ2-3, with D perhaps TRBD2 (6 bases). V dropped 3 bases and J dropped 0 bases, with 22 bases sitting between them. The CDR3 is made up of 19 amino acids. CDR1 is WNHNN, CDR2 SYGVQD, per germline (reference sequence). This chain's CDR3 is CASSDGGILFPSSTDTQYF. The DNA for the CDR3 is TGCGCCAGCAGTGACGGCGGGATCTTGTTTCCGTCTAGCACAGATACGCAGTATTTT.

This clonotype was seen repeatedly, ten times or more. The chain uses TRBV20-1 and TRBJ2-5, with a possible D match to TRBD1 (6 bases). This CDR3 is built from 13 residues. Per germline, CDR1 DFQATT and CDR2 SNEGSKA (reference sequence). V shed 5 bases and J shed 4 bases, with 14 bases lying between them. The CDR3 spells CSADPGVVETQYF. DNA for the CDR3: TGCAGTGCTGATCCAGGGGTGGTAGAGACCCAGTACTTC.

J is TRBJ2-1 and V is TRBV5-6; 14 positions match TRBD2. This CDR3 has 16 residues. Germline V lookup: CDR1 SGHDT, CDR2 YYEEEE. V was clipped by 5 bases and J by 7 bases; unmatched bases: 8. The CDR3 sequence is CASRTGTSGSRNEQFF. In DNA, the CDR3 is TGTGCCAGCAGAACCGGGACTAGCGGGAGTAGGAATGAGCAGTTCTTC.

This chain connects TRBV5-1 to TRBJ1-4, with D perhaps TRBD1 (5 bases). The CDR3 is 17 amino acids. Trimming took off 4 bases at V and 3 bases at J, with 19 bases between the two ends. CDR1 and CDR2 from the germline V gene are SGHRS and YFSETQ. As DNA, the CDR3 is TGCGCCAGCAGCCCCGGGGCTGTTAAGGCGGCTAATGAAAAACTGTTTTTT. Residues: CASSPGAVKAANEKLFF.

This clonotype has ten or more counts. The J gene is TRBJ2-7, the V gene TRBV6-2 or TRBV6-3; 13 bases match TRBD2. The germline V gene encodes CDR1 MNHEY and CDR2 SVGEGT. The CDR3 is 14 residues long. V trimming: 5 bases; J trimming: 5 bases; junction bases outside the gene matches: 3. Here the CDR3 reads CASSRGLAGDEQYF. CDR3 bases: TGTGCCAGCAGTCGAGGACTAGCGGGAGACGAGCAGTACTTC.

This clonotype was found many times. The rearrangement links TRBV5-1 to TRBJ2-7; D remains ambiguous. Germline V gene lookup returns CDR1 SGHRS and CDR2 YFSETQ. V dropped 2 bases and J dropped 0 bases, with 9 bases sitting between them. The CDR3 covers 14 residues. DNA for the CDR3: TGCGCCAGCAGCTTTGACCAGAGCTCCTACGAGCAGTACTTC. It translates to CASSFDQSSYEQYF.

In its sample, this clonotype was seen a few times. The chain couples TRBV28 to TRBJ1-1; D perhaps matches TRBD1 (5 bases). Trimming stripped 4 bases from V and 5 bases from J, with 17 bases between. The length of the CDR3 is 15 residues. CDR1 MDHEN and CDR2 SYDVKM come from the germline V gene. The CDR3 is CASSSPAGSGTEAFF. DNA of the CDR3: TGTGCCAGCAGTTCCCCGGCAGGGTCAGGAACTGAAGCTTTCTTT.

There are many counts of this clonotype. This rearrangement joins TRBV28 to TRBJ2-5, with 7 bases fitting TRBD2. The junction had 9 bases not matched to a gene; V was cut back by 1 base and J by 4 bases. This CDR3 is 16 amino acids long. Germline loops: CDR1 MDHEN, CDR2 SYDVKM. The CDR3 DNA sequence: TGTGCCAGCAGTTTATCGACGGGAGGTTGGAGAGAGACCCAGTACTTC. As protein: CASSLSTGGWRETQYF.

This clonotype was seen a handful of times. This sequence joins TRBV9 and TRBJ2-2; 7 nucleotides align to TRBD1. Per germline, CDR1 SGDLS and CDR2 YYNGEE. The CDR3 extends over 16 amino acids. The trim removed 4 bases at V and 7 bases at J, leaving 13 bases unmatched. The CDR3 protein is CASSKSGTVVYGELFF. CDR3 coding DNA: TGTGCCAGCAGCAAATCCGGGACAGTAGTGTACGGGGAGCTGTTTTTT.

The genes are TRBV2 and TRBJ1-2; D is undetermined. V was shortened by 5 bases and J by 3 bases, with 13 bases between the two germline ends. CDR1 SNHLY and CDR2 FYNNEI come from the germline V gene. The CDR3 is made up of 14 amino acids. In nucleotides, the CDR3 is TGTGCCAGCAGTTATAAGCGACTGGACTATGGCTACACCTTC. It encodes CASSYKRLDYGYTF.

The genes are TRBV7-2 and TRBJ2-2; 13 bases align to TRBD2. The ends lost 3 bases at V and 5 bases at J; junction bases unmatched: 18. The CDR3 length is 21 residues. Germline lookup yields CDR1 SGHTA and CDR2 FQGNSA. CDR3 sequence reads: CASSFPYKARTSGRGTGELFF. CDR3 nucleotides: TGTGCCAGCAGCTTTCCTTATAAGGCCCGGACTAGCGGGAGAGGGACCGGGGAGCTGTTTTTT.

This clonotype was counted at least ten times. The CDR3 bases are TGTGCCAGCAGTTTCAGCAGGGGCGATACGCAGTATTTT. The encoded protein is CASSFSRGDTQYF. V and J are TRBV28 and TRBJ2-3, with TRBD1 as a possible D gene (6 bases). Per germline, CDR1 MDHEN and CDR2 SYDVKM. The CDR3 is 13 amino acids. V lost 3 bases, J lost 6 bases, and 10 bases lay in between.

This clonotype was seen more than once but under ten times. The CDR3 bases are TGTGCCATCAGTGACCAGGGCCGCACAGATACGCAGTATTTT. Its translation is CAISDQGRTDTQYF. The chain combines TRBV10-3 with TRBJ2-3; a weak D match, TRBD1 (5 bases). Trimming pared 3 bases from V and 1 base from J, leaving 8 bases between. Germline CDR1 and CDR2: ENHRY and SYGVKD. The CDR3 is 14 residues long.

This rearrangement joins TRBV24-1 to TRBJ1-2; D is unresolved. The V end was cut by 9 bases, the J end by 5 bases, with 18 bases between. This CDR3 is 14 amino acids long. Germline V gene sequence: CDR1 KGHDR, CDR2 SFDVKD. CDR3 region: CATSADRTGYGYTF. For the CDR3, the DNA is TGTGCCACCTCAGCGGACCGGACGGGGTATGGCTACACCTTC.

This clonotype was seen at least ten times. This sequence joins TRBV9 and TRBJ2-7; maybe TRBD1 (5 bases). V was pared by 3 bases and J by 0 bases, with 16 bases between. The CDR3 sequence is 16 residues long. Germline loops: CDR1 SGDLS, CDR2 YYNGEE. CDR3 residues: CASSAMGRQSSYEQYF. DNA for the CDR3: TGTGCCAGCAGCGCGATGGGGCGACAGAGCTCCTACGAGCAGTACTTC.

The rearrangement joins TRBV5-8 to TRBJ2-1; maybe TRBD2 (6 bases). Deletions cut 3 bases from V and 1 base from J, with 14 bases between. The germline CDR1 and CDR2 sequences are SGHTS and YDEGEE. The CDR3 consists of 16 residues. This CDR3 reads CASSYGTLFSYNEQFF. Written as DNA, the CDR3 is TGTGCCAGCAGCTACGGGACTCTATTTTCCTACAATGAGCAGTTCTTC.

This clonotype was counted only a few times. The rearrangement joins TRBV4-1 to TRBJ1-1; maybe TRBD1 (5 bases). The CDR3 is 14 amino acids. Per germline, CDR1 MGHRA and CDR2 YSYEKL. Trimming removed 0 bases at V and 6 bases at J, with 11 bases between. CDR3 coding DNA: TGCGCCAGCAGCCAAGATGGGGGTTTCTCTGAAGCTTTCTTT. Its protein is CASSQDGGFSEAFF.

This clonotype appeared many times. The rearrangement joins TRBV29-1 to TRBJ2-4; 8 bases are a match to TRBD2. The germline CDR1 and CDR2 sequences are SQVTM and ANQGSEA. The CDR3 spans 17 residues. The V and J ends lost 4 bases and 0 bases, in that order; junction bases with no gene match: 11. CDR3 in DNA: TGCAGCGTTGTGACGACTAGCGAGGATCTAGCCAAAAACATTCAGTACTTC. Amino acid sequence: CSVVTTSEDLAKNIQYF.

This clonotype occurred many times. The gene calls are TRBV28 and TRBJ2-7, with 9 bases lining up with TRBD2. CDR1 is MDHEN and CDR2 is SYDVKM in the germline V gene. V trimming: 6 bases; J trimming: 0 bases; junction bases outside the gene matches: 6. The CDR3 loop spans 15 amino acids. This chain's CDR3 is CASRTGAGGSYEQYF. The CDR3, as DNA: TGTGCCAGCAGGACGGGAGCGGGGGGCTCCTACGAGCAGTACTTC.

The V call is TRBV18, the J call TRBJ2-3, with unresolved D. CDR1 is KGHSH, CDR2 LQKENI, per germline. Trimming removed 3 bases from V and 1 base from J, with 11 bases in between. The CDR3 length is 15 residues. The CDR3: CASSPQASGTDTQYF. DNA of the CDR3: TGTGCCAGCTCACCTCAAGCGTCTGGCACAGATACGCAGTATTTT.

This clonotype was observed a few times. V and J are TRBV7-9 and TRBJ1-1, with a tentative D call TRBD1 (5 bases). There are 15 residues in the CDR3. V dropped 5 bases and J dropped 1 base, with 14 bases sitting between them. Germline-derived CDR1 and CDR2 are SEHNR and FQNEAQ (reference sequence). In nucleotides, the CDR3 is TGTGCCAGCAGCCTGATAGGGGAGTCGAACACTGAAGCTTTCTTT. Translating it yields CASSLIGESNTEAFF.

This clonotype was counted at least ten times. The chain couples TRBV5-1 to TRBJ1-1; possibly TRBD1 for D (5 bases). Germline V gene lookup returns CDR1 SGHRS and CDR2 YFSETQ. Trimming shortened V by 10 bases and J by 11 bases, and 21 bases separated the two germline ends. The CDR3 has 12 residues. CDR3 region: CAVRGQWDGAFF. CDR3 coding DNA: TGCGCCGTACGTGGGCAGTGGGACGGGGCTTTCTTT.